The clone carrying this T cell receptor (beta chain) was seen more than once but under ten times. Its cognate antigen is unknown. Focal radiation and CTLA-4 blockade (ipilimumab) were tested in chemo-refractory metastatic non-small-cell lung cancer patients. This sample is drawn from a study of radiotherapy plus CTLA-4 blockade in lung cancer. The method was immunoSEQ multiplex PCR; TCRdb's version includes in-frame clones alone and lacks a portion of them. The sample yields about 87,000 clones, about 87% seen once. Study results and limitations: In blood, early T cell clone dynamics reportedly predicted response best, together with interferon-beta.

This specimen consisted of peripheral blood, obtained from a patient treated with radiotherapy plus ipilimumab. The TCR originated in a human donor with non-small cell lung cancer that progressed on radiotherapy plus ipilimumab.

The CDR3 DNA reads as TGTGCCAGCAGCTTAGTAGGGTTTGGGGCCAACGTCCTGACTTTC. Protein sequence: CASSLVGFGANVLTF. The V call is TRBV7-2, the J call TRBJ2-6; D is uncertain. CDR3 length: 15 amino acids. The germline V gene has CDR1 SGHTA and CDR2 FQGNSA. Trimming removed 1 base at V and 3 bases at J, with 7 bases between.